In this sample, the clone carrying this T cell receptor beta chain turned up many times. The entry originates in a study of T cells in Graves' hyperthyroidism and ophthalmopathy. There are 16 residues in the CDR3. Trimming cost V 2 bases and J 9 bases, with 20 bases left between them. The germline V gene has CDR1 SNHLY and CDR2 FYNNEI. It was RNA transcripts that yielded the amplified TCR beta CDR3 regions. A set of HTBI primers served as the primers for a first-round RT-PCR of the TCR CDR3. A single record per CDR3 protein comes from TCRdb applying MiXCR to the multiplex PCR reads. The data hold about 480,000 distinct CDR3 sequences, with about 15% observed a single time.

The sequenced material came from blood. V usage is TRBV2 and J usage is TRBJ2-1; D possibly uses TRBD1 or TRBD2 (5 bases each). This TCR was recovered from a woman younger than 30 with Graves' hyperthyroidism. As DNA, the CDR3 is TGTGCCAGCAGTGAATGGGTTGGTGTAGGGACCGGTGAGCAGTTCTTC. Amino acids: CASSEWVGVGTGEQFF. The whole variable domain, filled in from reference TRBV2 and TRBJ2-1, reads EPEVTQTPSHQVTQMGQEVILRCVPISNHLYFYWYRQILGQKVEFLVSFYNNEISEKSEIFDDQFSVERPDGSNFTLKIRSTKLEDSAMYFCASSEWVGVGTGEQFFGPGTRLTVL.